The text below deals with one T cell receptor (beta chain). The V end lost 0 bases, the J end lost 4 bases, and 16 bases lay between the germline ends. Germline V CDR1 and CDR2: MNHNS, SASEGT. CDR3 size: 17 residues. These data come from a study of control samples from healthy donors and cancer patients. Assay used: immunoSEQ multiplex PCR; TCRdb lists only in-frame clones, some missing. The top ten clones hold roughly 1.9% of a sample with some 210,000 clones, around 93% of them seen once. The V gene is TRBV6-1, the J gene TRBJ1-5, with D possibly matching TRBD1 (5 bases). The sequencing input was blood. The TCR comes from a man aged 25-40 years in good health. Written as DNA, the CDR3 is TGTGCCAGCAGTGAAGCCGGTTGGGGGAGTGGGAATCAGCCCCAGCATTTT. It yields the protein CASSEAGWGSGNQPQHF.